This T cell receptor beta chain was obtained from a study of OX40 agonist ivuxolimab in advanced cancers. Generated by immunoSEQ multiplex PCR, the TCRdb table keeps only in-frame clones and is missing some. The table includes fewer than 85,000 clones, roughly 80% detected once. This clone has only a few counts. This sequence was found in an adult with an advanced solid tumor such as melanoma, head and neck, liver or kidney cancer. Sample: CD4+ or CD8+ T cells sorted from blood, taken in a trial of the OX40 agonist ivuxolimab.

The CDR3 DNA is TGTGCCTGGAGTGTCACGGGAGGGACGAATGAGCAGTTCTTC. This sequence encodes CAWSVTGGTNEQFF. The V call is TRBV30, the J call TRBJ2-1; 8 positions agree with TRBD2. V lost 0 bases, J lost 7 bases, and 5 bases stayed unmatched. Germline CDR1 GTSNPN, CDR2 SVGIG (reference sequence). The CDR3 totals 14 residues.